This T cell receptor (beta chain) was recorded in a study of PD-1 blockade in classical Hodgkin lymphoma. General study findings and limits: Newly diagnosed patients were reported to exhibit reduced baseline TCR diversity relative to healthy donors. CD4+ TCR diversity rose significantly by C4D1, and CD8+ TCR diversity did not. Repertoire differences have undefined causes, possibly disease activity or prior therapy.

Points on this clone: Its antigen is still unknown.

Every patient relapsed after autologous stem cell transplantation, and brentuximab vedotin exposure varied. Thawed PBMCs were the source of CD4+ T cells, purified by magnetic negative selection. Only in-frame clones appear in the TCRdb table, and some are missing; sequencing was by immunoSEQ multiplex PCR. The data show roughly 10,000 clones, just under 75% seen once. Germline V gene sequence: CDR1 LNHDA, CDR2 SQIVND (reference sequence). The CDR3 extends over 14 amino acids. Trimming cost V 4 bases and J 6 bases, with 10 bases left between them. The chain uses TRBV19 and TRBJ1-6; no firm D call. The TCR comes from a human donor with classical Hodgkin lymphoma. The specimen comprised CD4+ T cells from blood, sampled at baseline. CDR3 sequence reads: CASSTGRLNSPLHF. In DNA, the CDR3 is TGTGCCAGTAGTACAGGACGGCTTAATTCACCCCTCCACTTT.